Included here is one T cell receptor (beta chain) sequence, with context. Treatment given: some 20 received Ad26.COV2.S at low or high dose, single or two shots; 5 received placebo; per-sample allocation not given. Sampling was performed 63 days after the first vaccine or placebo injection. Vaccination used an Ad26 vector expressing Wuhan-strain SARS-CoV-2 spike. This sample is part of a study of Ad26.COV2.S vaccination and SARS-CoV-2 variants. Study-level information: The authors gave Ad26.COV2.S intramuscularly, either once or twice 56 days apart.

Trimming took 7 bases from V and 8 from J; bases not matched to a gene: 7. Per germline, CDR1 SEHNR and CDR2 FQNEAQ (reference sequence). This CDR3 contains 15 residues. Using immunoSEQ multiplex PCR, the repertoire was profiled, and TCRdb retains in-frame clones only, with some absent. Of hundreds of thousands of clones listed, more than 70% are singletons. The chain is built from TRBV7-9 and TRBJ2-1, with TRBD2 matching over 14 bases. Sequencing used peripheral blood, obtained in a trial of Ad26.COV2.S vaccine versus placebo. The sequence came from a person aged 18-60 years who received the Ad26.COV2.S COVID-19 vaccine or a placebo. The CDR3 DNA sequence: TGTGCCAGCACCACCGGGACTAGCGGGAGTTATGAGCAGTTCTTC. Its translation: CASTTGTSGSYEQFF.